These 7 T cell receptor beta chains were sequenced from one sample in a study of tumor-infiltrating lymphocytes in oesophageal squamous cell carcinoma. Each CDR3 protein is one row after TCRdb ran MiXCR on the PCR reads. The data hold about 14,000 distinct CDR3 sequences, with around 50% observed a single time. Sequencing input: blood. The receptors here all came from a male donor with esophageal squamous cell carcinoma.

CDR3 loop: CASSLVSGRGTGELFF. The CDR3 DNA follows: TGTGCCAGCAGCTTGGTTAGCGGGAGAGGCACCGGGGAGCTGTTTTTT. The gene calls are TRBV7-2 and TRBJ2-2; 9 bases agree with TRBD2. Germline assignment: CDR1 SGHTA and CDR2 FQGNSA. The CDR3 length is 16 residues. Losses at the gene ends were 3 bases for V and 4 bases for J; bases not matched to a gene: 6.

This chain links TRBV11-2 with TRBJ1-2; 7 bases line up with TRBD1. The germline CDR1 and CDR2 sequences are SGHAT and FQNNGV. Germline trimming cut 6 bases from V and 8 bases from J; bases unmatched to any gene: 15. This CDR3 contains 15 residues. CDR3 region: CASRQTGVRSWGYTF. The CDR3 DNA sequence: TGTGCCAGCAGACAAACAGGGGTGAGGTCTTGGGGCTACACCTTC.

A remark on this clonotype: The final CDR3 position lacks the conserved phenylalanine or tryptophan, pointing to a likely read error. The DNA is omitted, as the CDR3 cannot be located on it reliably, and the CDR3 follows TCRdb's listing. This chain connects TRBV27 to TRBJ1-1; the table's D call, TRBD1, has no DNA check behind it. The CDR3 is 17 residues long, ends included. Germline V CDR1 and CDR2: MNHEY, SMNVEV (reference sequence). CDR3 in amino acids: CASSPDSRSPMATPSVR.

For this clonotype: This clone may be a read error of a much larger clone one base away. The chain employs TRBV11-2 and TRBJ2-1; tentative D call: TRBD2 (5 bases). The end of the DNA fits TRBJ2-7 better, so the J call may be wrong. CDR3 length: 17 residues. Germline loops: CDR1 SGHAT, CDR2 FQNNGV. CDR3 nucleotides: TGTGTCAGCAGCTTAGATCGCGGACTCCTTTCCTACAATGAGCAGTACTTC. As protein: CVSSLDRGLLSYNEQYF.

This clonotype occurred many times. The V gene is TRBV4-1, the J gene TRBJ2-5; 16 nucleotides align to TRBD2. The ends lost 4 bases at V and 2 bases at J; junction bases unmatched: 10. The CDR3 consists of 19 residues. Germline values: CDR1 MGHRA, CDR2 YSYEKL. CDR3 loop: CASSLGRAGLAGGQETQYF. The DNA of the CDR3 is TGCGCCAGCAGCCTTGGGAGGGCGGGACTAGCGGGAGGGCAAGAGACCCAGTACTTC.

This chain joins TRBV7-8 and TRBJ1-4; no definite D call. This CDR3 has 16 amino acids. In germline, CDR1 is SGHVS, CDR2 FQNEAQ. Trimming left V 2 bases short and J 0 bases short, with 10 bases between. CDR3 amino acids: CASSLSGVATNEKLFF. The CDR3 coding sequence is TGTGCCAGCAGCTTAAGTGGCGTTGCAACTAATGAAAAACTGTTTTTT.

The table lists this clonotype with many counts. The V gene is TRBV27, the J gene TRBJ2-5; 8 bases map to TRBD1. Judging by the DNA end, TRBJ2-7 fits better; the J call may be wrong. The germline V gene has CDR1 MNHEY and CDR2 SMNVEV (reference sequence). This CDR3 is 15 amino acids long. CDR3 bases: TGTGCCAGCAGTTTACCCGGGACAGGCTCCTACGAGCAGTACTTC. It codes for CASSLPGTGSYEQYF.